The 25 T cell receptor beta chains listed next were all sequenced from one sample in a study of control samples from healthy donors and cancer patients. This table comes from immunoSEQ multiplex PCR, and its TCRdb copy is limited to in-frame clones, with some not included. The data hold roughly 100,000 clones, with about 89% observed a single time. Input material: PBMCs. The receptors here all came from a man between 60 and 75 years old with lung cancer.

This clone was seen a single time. CDR3 sequence: CASNNRGVQPQHF. The CDR3 nucleotides read TGTGCCAGCAACAACCGGGGAGTTCAGCCCCAGCATTTT. The rearrangement joins TRBV2 to TRBJ1-5; D uncertain. Germline assignment: CDR1 SNHLY and CDR2 FYNNEI. This CDR3 region has 13 residues. The V gene lost 7 bases and the J gene lost 6 bases, with 13 bases spanning the gap.

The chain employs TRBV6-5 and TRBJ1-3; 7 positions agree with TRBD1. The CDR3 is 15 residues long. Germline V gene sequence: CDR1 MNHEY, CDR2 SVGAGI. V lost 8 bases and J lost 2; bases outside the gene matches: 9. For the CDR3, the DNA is TGTGCCAGCGCGCGGGGGACAGCCACTGGAAACACCATATATTTT. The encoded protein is CASARGTATGNTIYF.

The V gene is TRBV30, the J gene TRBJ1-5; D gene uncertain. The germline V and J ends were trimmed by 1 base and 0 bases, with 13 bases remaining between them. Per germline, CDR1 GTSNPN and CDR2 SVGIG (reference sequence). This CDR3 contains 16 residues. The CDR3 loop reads CAWSARRAYSNQPQHF. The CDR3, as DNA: TGTGCCTGGAGTGCCAGGAGGGCATATAGCAATCAGCCCCAGCATTTT.

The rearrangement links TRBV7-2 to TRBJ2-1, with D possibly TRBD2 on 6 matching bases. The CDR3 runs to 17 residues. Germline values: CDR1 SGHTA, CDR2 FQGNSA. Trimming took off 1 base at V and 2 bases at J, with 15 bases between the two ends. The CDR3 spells CASSLVMGRGTYNEQFF. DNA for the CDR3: TGTGCCAGCAGCTTAGTTATGGGGCGGGGAACCTACAATGAGCAGTTCTTC. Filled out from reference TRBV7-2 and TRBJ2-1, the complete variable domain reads GAGVSQSPSNKVTEKGKDVELRCDPISGHTALYWYRQSLGQGLEFLIYFQGNSAPDKSGLPSDRFSAERTGGSVSTLTIQRTQQEDSAVYLCASSLVMGRGTYNEQFFGPGTRLTVL.

This CDR3 is CASSQGPIADTQYF. The CDR3 nucleotides read TGCGCCAGCAGCCAGGGACCAATCGCAGATACGCAGTATTTT. The V and J genes are TRBV4-1 and TRBJ2-3; D is tentatively TRBD1 or TRBD2 (5 bases each). Germline CDR1 is MGHRA and CDR2 is YSYEKL. V shed 3 bases and J shed 4 bases, with 11 bases lying between them. The length of the CDR3 is 14 residues.

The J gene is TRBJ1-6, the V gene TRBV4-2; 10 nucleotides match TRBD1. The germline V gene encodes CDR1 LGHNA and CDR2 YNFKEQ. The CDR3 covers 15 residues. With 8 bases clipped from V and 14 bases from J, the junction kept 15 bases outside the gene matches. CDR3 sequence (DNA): TGTGCCAGCGAGCAATCCCCGGGACAGGGGTTCACCCTCCACTTT. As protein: CASEQSPGQGFTLHF.

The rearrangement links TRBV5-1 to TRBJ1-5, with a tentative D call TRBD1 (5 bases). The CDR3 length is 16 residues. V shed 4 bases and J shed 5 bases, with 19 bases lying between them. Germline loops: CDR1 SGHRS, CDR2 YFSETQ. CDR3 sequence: CASSPMGGATDQPQHF. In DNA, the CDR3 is TGCGCCAGCAGCCCCATGGGTGGGGCTACGGATCAGCCCCAGCATTTT. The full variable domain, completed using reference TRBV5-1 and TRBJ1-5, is KAGVTQTPRYLIKTRGQQVTLSCSPISGHRSVSWYQQTPGQGLQFLFEYFSETQRNKGNFPGRFSGRQFSNSRSEMNVSTLELGDSALYLCASSPMGGATDQPQHFGDGTRLSIL.

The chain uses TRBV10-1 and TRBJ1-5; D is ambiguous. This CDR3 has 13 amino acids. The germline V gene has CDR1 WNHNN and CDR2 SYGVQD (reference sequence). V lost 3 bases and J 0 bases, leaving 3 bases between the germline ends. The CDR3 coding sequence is TGCGCCAGCAGTGATGATAGCAATCAGCCCCAGCATTTT. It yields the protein CASSDDSNQPQHF.

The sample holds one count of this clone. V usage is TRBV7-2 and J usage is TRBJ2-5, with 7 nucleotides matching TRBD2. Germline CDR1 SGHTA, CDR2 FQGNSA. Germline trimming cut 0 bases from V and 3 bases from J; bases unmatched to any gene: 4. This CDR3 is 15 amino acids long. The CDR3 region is CASSLAVLAKETQYF. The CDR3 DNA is TGTGCCAGCAGCTTAGCGGTACTAGCGAAAGAGACCCAGTACTTC.

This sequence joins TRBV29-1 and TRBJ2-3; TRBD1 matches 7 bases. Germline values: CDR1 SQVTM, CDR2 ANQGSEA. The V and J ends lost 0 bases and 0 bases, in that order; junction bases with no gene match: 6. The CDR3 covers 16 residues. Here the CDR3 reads CSVEENRGISTDTQYF. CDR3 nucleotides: TGCAGCGTTGAAGAAAACAGGGGAATTAGCACAGATACGCAGTATTTT.

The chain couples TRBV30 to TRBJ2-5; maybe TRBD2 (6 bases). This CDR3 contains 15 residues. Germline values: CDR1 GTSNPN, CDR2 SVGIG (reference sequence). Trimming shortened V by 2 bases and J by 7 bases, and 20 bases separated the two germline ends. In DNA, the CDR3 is TGTGCCTGGAGTCCCCCCGTCGGGACTTTAATGACCCAGTACTTC. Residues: CAWSPPVGTLMTQYF. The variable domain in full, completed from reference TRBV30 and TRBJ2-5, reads SQTIHQWPATLVQPVGSPLSLECTVEGTSNPNLYWYRQAAGRGLQLLFYSVGIGQISSEVPQNLSASRPQDRQFILSSKKLLLSDSGFYLCAWSPPVGTLMTQYFGPGTRLLVL.

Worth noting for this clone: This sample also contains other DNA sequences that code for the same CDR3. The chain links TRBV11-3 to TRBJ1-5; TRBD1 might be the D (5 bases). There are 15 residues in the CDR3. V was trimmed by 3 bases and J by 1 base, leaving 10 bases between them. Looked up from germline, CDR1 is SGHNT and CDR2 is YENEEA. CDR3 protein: CASSLGQGSNQPQHF. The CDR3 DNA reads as TGTGCCAGCAGCTTGGGGCAGGGAAGCAATCAGCCCCAGCATTTT.

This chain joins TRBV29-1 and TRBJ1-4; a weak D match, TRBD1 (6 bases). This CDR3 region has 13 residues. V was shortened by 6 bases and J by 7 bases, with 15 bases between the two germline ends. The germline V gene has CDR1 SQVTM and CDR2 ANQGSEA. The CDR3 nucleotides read TGCAGCGTGACCCCGACAGGAGTTGAAAAACTGTTTTTT. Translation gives CSVTPTGVEKLFF.

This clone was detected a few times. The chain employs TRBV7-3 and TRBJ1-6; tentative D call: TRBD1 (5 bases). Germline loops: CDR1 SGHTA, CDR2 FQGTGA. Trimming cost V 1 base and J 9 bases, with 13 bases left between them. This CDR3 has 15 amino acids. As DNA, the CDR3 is TGTGCCAGCAGCTTAAATATCCAGGGAGGTTCACCCCTCCACTTT. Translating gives CASSLNIQGGSPLHF. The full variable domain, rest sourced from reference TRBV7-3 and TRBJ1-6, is GAGVSQTPSNKVTEKGKYVELRCDPISGHTALYWYRQSLGQGPEFLIYFQGTGAADDSGLPNDRFFAVRPEGSVSTLKIQRTERGDSAVYLCASSLNIQGGSPLHFGNGTRLTVT.

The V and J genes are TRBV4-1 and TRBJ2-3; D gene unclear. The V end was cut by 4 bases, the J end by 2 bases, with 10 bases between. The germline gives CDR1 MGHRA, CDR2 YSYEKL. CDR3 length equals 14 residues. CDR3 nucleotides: TGCGCCAGCAGCCGCATTCTGCCCACAGATACGCAGTATTTT. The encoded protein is CASSRILPTDTQYF.

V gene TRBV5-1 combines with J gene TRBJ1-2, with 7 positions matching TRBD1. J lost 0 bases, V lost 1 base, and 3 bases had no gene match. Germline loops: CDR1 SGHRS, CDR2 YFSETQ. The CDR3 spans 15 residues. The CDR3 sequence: CASSLTDRSNYGYTF. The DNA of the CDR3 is TGCGCCAGCAGCTTGACGGACAGGTCTAACTATGGCTACACCTTC.

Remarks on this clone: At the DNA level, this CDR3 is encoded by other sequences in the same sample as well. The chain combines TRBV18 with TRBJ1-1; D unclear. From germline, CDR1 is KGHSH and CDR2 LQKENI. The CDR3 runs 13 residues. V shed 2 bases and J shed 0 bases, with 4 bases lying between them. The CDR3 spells CASSPGLNTEAFF. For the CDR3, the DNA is TGTGCCAGCTCACCAGGGCTGAACACTGAAGCTTTCTTT.

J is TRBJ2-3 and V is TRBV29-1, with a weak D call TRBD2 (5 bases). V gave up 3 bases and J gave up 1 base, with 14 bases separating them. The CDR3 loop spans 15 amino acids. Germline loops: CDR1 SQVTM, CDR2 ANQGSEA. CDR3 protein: CSVEGAPKGTDTQYF. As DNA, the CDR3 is TGCAGCGTTGAGGGAGCACCTAAAGGCACAGATACGCAGTATTTT.

CDR3 sequence: CASSNSRGDLSPLHF. CDR3 nucleotides: TGTGCCAGCAGCAACTCCCGGGGGGACCTGTCACCCCTCCACTTT. This chain links TRBV7-9 with TRBJ1-6; the D gene is possibly TRBD1 (5 bases). Trimming took 5 bases from V and 10 from J, leaving 18 bases between them. This CDR3 spans 15 amino acids. CDR1 is SEHNR, CDR2 FQNEAQ, per germline (reference sequence). Based on the CDR3 plus reference TRBV7-9 and TRBJ1-6, the full variable domain is DTGVSQNPRHKITKRGQNVTFRCDPISEHNRLYWYRQTLGQGPEFLTYFQNEAQLEKSRLLSDRFSAERPKGSFSTLEIQRTEQGDSAMYLCASSNSRGDLSPLHFGNGTRLTVT.

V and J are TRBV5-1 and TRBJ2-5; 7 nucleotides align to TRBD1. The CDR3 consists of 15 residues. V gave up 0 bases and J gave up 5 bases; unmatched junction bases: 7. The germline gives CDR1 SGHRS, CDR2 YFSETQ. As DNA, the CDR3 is TGCGCCAGCAGCTTGGCCGGGACAGTGAGGGAGACCCAGTACTTC. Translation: CASSLAGTVRETQYF.

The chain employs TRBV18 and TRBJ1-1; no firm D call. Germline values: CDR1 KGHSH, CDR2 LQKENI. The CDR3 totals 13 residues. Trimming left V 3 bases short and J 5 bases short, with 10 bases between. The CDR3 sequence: CASSPERETEAFF. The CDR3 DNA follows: TGTGCCAGCTCACCGGAACGGGAAACTGAAGCTTTCTTT.

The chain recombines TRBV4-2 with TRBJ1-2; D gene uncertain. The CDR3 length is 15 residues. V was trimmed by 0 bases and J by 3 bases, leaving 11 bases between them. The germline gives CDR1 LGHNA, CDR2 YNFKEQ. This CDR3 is CASSQEQPADYGYTF. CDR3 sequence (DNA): TGTGCCAGCAGCCAAGAACAGCCGGCGGACTATGGCTACACCTTC.

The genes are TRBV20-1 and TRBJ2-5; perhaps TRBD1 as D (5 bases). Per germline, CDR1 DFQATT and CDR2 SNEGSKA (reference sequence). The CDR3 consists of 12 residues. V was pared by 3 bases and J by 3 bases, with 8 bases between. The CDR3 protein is CSASDREETQYF. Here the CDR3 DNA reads TGCAGTGCTAGTGACAGAGAAGAGACCCAGTACTTC.

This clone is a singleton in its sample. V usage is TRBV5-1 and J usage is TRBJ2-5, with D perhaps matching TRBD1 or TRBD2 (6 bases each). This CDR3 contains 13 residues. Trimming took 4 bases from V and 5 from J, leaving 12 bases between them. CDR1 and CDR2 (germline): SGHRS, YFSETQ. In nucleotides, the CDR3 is TGCGCCAGCAGCAACTTAGGGGGGGAGACCCAGTACTTC. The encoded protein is CASSNLGGETQYF.

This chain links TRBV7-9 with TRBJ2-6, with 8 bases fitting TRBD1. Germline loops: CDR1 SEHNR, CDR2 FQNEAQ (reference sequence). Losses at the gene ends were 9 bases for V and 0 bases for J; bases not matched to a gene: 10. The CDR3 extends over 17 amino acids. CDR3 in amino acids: CARGLGQAYSGANVLTF. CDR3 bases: TGTGCCAGGGGCCTGGGACAGGCCTACTCTGGGGCCAACGTCCTGACTTTC.